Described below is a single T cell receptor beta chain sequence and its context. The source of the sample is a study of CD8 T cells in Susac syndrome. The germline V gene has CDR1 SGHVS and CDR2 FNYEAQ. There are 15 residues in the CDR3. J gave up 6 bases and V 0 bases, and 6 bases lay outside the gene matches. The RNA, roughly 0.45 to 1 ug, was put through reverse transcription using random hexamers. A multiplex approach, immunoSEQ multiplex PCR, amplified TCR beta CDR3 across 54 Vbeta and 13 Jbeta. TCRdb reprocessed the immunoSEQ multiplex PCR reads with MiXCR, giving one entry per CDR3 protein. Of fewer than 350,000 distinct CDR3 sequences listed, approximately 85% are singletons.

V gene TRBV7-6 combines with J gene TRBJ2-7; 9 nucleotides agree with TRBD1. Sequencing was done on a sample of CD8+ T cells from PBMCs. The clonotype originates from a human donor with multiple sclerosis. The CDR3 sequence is CASSLAAGTGTEQYF. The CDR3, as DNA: TGTGCCAGCAGCTTAGCTGCCGGGACAGGGACCGAGCAGTACTTC.